Listed below are T cell receptor beta chains from one sample, sequenced in a study of T cells in Graves' hyperthyroidism and ophthalmopathy. TCRdb reprocessed the multiplex PCR reads via MiXCR and lists one record per CDR3 protein. The table shows 40,000 or so distinct CDR3 sequences, with roughly 52% occurring only once. Sequencing was done on a sample of blood. The receptor source for this set is a woman aged 45-65 years with Graves' hyperthyroidism that later progressed to Graves' ophthalmopathy. The CDR3 runs from the conserved cysteine through the conserved F or W. The D gene is left open where the match is weak. Expanded clones get a size class; other rows say once, few or many, or leave the size out.

v_gene: TRBV11-3; abundance: -; j_gene: TRBJ2-1; d_gene: TRBD2; CDR3aa: CASSGQAGGPHEQFF; CDR3nt: TGTGCCAGCAGCGGACAAGCGGGAGGGCCCCACGAGCAGTTCTTC
v_gene: TRBV5-1; abundance: -; j_gene: TRBJ2-7; d_gene: TRBD1; CDR3aa: CASSEGQGIHEQYF; CDR3nt: TGCGCCAGCAGCGAGGGACAGGGAATCCACGAGCAGTACTTC
v_gene: TRBV30; abundance: many; j_gene: TRBJ1-6; d_gene: TRBD1; CDR3aa: CAWSAQGWYNSPLHF; CDR3nt: TGTGCCTGGAGTGCACAGGGGTGGTATAATTCACCCCTCCACTTT
v_gene: TRBV6-1; abundance: many; j_gene: TRBJ1-2; d_gene: TRBD1; CDR3aa: CASSELQGNYGYTF; CDR3nt: TGTGCCAGCAGTGAACTACAGGGGAACTATGGCTACACCTTC
v_gene: TRBV6-5; abundance: many; j_gene: TRBJ2-5; d_gene: -; CDR3aa: CASSQTGSPETQYF; CDR3nt: TGTGCCAGCAGTCAGACGGGGAGCCCCGAGACCCAGTACTTC
v_gene: TRBV2; abundance: -; j_gene: TRBJ1-2; d_gene: TRBD1; CDR3aa: CASSALDRGSGGYGYTF; CDR3nt: TGTGCCAGCAGTGCTTTGGACAGGGGGAGCGGGGGCTATGGCTACACCTTC
v_gene: TRBV6-5; abundance: -; j_gene: TRBJ1-6; d_gene: -; CDR3aa: CASSYSTGAYSPLHF; CDR3nt: TGTGCCAGCAGTTACTCGACCGGGGCTTACTCACCCCTCCACTTT
v_gene: TRBV20-1; abundance: -; j_gene: TRBJ2-5; d_gene: -; CDR3aa: CSAPRAYPRETQYF; CDR3nt: TGCAGTGCTCCCCGGGCCTATCCGCGGGAGACCCAGTACTTC
v_gene: TRBV9; abundance: once; j_gene: TRBJ2-2; d_gene: -; CDR3aa: CASSVGLAGTGELFF; CDR3nt: TGTGCCAGCAGCGTAGGTCTAGCCGGCACCGGGGAGCTGTTTTTT
v_gene: TRBV29-1; abundance: -; j_gene: TRBJ2-3; d_gene: TRBD2; CDR3aa: CSGSATSGQTTDTQYF; CDR3nt: TGCAGCGGTAGCGCGACTAGCGGACAAACCACAGATACGCAGTATTTT
v_gene: TRBV20-1; abundance: -; j_gene: TRBJ2-1; d_gene: -; CDR3aa: CSARWVGGGPYNEQFF; CDR3nt: TGCAGTGCTAGGTGGGTCGGAGGCGGCCCCTACAATGAGCAGTTCTTC
v_gene: TRBV5-1; abundance: -; j_gene: TRBJ1-1; d_gene: -; CDR3aa: CAGSLSAAASTEAFF; CDR3nt: TGCGCCGGCAGCTTGTCCGCTGCGGCTAGCACTGAAGCTTTCTTT
v_gene: TRBV6-5; abundance: many; j_gene: TRBJ1-5; d_gene: -; CDR3aa: CASSYSTAGQPQHF; CDR3nt: TGTGCCAGCAGTTACTCGACGGCCGGTCAGCCCCAGCATTTT
v_gene: TRBV3-1; abundance: many; j_gene: TRBJ2-7; d_gene: TRBD2; CDR3aa: CASSHKGGYEQYF; CDR3nt: TGTGCCAGCAGCCATAAGGGAGGGTACGAGCAGTACTTC
v_gene: TRBV10-3; abundance: -; j_gene: TRBJ2-7; d_gene: TRBD2; CDR3aa: CATTPGTSGHEQYF; CDR3nt: TGTGCCACGACCCCCGGAACTAGCGGCCACGAGCAGTACTTC
v_gene: TRBV5-1; abundance: medium-sized; j_gene: TRBJ2-3; d_gene: TRBD1; CDR3aa: CASSIGQGDDTQYF; CDR3nt: TGCGCCAGCAGCATCGGACAGGGGGATGATACGCAGTATTTT
v_gene: TRBV4-2; abundance: -; j_gene: TRBJ1-5; d_gene: TRBD1; CDR3aa: CASSPAGGGPAYEHF; CDR3nt: TGTGCCAGCAGCCCCGCAGGGGGAGGGCCCGCCTACGAGCATTTT
v_gene: TRBV7-2; abundance: once; j_gene: TRBJ2-5; d_gene: TRBD2; CDR3aa: CASRPGLAGGVETQYF; CDR3nt: TGTGCCAGCAGGCCAGGACTAGCGGGAGGGGTGGAGACCCAGTACTTC
v_gene: TRBV20-1; abundance: many; j_gene: TRBJ2-3; d_gene: TRBD1; CDR3aa: CSAAGQGWEGITDTQYF; CDR3nt: TGCAGTGCTGCTGGACAGGGGTGGGAGGGGATCACAGATACGCAGTATTTT
v_gene: TRBV4-2; abundance: medium-sized; j_gene: TRBJ2-1; d_gene: -; CDR3aa: CASSHNLGNNEQFF; CDR3nt: TGTGCCAGCAGCCACAATCTAGGGAACAATGAGCAGTTCTTC
v_gene: TRBV20-1; abundance: -; j_gene: TRBJ1-1; d_gene: -; CDR3aa: CSAPERGGRAFF; CDR3nt: TGCAGTGCTCCGGAGAGGGGGGGACGGGCTTTCTTT
v_gene: TRBV6-5; abundance: many; j_gene: TRBJ2-1; d_gene: -; CDR3aa: CASSFPPGGGEQFF; CDR3nt: TGTGCCAGCAGTTTCCCCCCAGGGGGGGGTGAGCAGTTCTTC
v_gene: TRBV5-1; abundance: -; j_gene: TRBJ1-2; d_gene: -; CDR3aa: CASSFLDTTNYGYTF; CDR3nt: TGCGCCAGCAGCTTTTTGGACACCACTAACTATGGCTACACCTTC
v_gene: TRBV24-1; abundance: many; j_gene: TRBJ2-5; d_gene: TRBD2; CDR3aa: CATSEGGLAPETQYF; CDR3nt: TGTGCCACCAGTGAGGGAGGACTAGCCCCAGAGACCCAGTACTTC
v_gene: TRBV12-3/TRBV12-4; abundance: -; j_gene: TRBJ1-2; d_gene: -; CDR3aa: CASSPQEGYGYTF; CDR3nt: TGTGCCAGCAGTCCTCAGGAAGGCTATGGCTACACCTTC
v_gene: TRBV6-5; abundance: -; j_gene: TRBJ1-1; d_gene: -; CDR3aa: CASSYPRTVTEAFF; CDR3nt: TGTGCCAGCAGTTACCCTAGGACAGTGACTGAAGCTTTCTTT